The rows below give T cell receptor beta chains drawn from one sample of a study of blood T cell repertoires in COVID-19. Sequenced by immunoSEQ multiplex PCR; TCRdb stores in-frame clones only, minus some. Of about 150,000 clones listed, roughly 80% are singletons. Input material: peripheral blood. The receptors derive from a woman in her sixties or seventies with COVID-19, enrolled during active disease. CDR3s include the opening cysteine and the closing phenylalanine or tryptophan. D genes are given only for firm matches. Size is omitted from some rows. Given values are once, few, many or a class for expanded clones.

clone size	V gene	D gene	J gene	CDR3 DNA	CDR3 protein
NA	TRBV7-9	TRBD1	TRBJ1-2	TGTGCCAGCAGCCCCACCACACAGGGGTCCCACTCTGGCTACACCTTC	CASSPTTQGSHSGYTF
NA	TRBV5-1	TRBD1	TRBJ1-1	TGCGCCAGCACCGTCGACAGGGGGAACACTGAAGCTTTCTTT	CASTVDRGNTEAFF
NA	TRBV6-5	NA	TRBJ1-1	TGTGCCAGCAGCATACAGGGCCCGAACACTGAAGCTTTCTTT	CASSIQGPNTEAFF
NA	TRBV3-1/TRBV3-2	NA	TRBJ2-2	TGTGCCAGCAGCCAAGTATCGGCCGGGGAGCTGTTTTTT	CASSQVSAGELFF
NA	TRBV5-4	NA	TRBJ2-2	TGTGCCAGCAGCTTGAGCGTCTCGAACACCGGGGAGCTGTTTTTT	CASSLSVSNTGELFF
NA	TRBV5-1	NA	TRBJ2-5	TGCGCCAGCAGCTTGCTCAGCCAAGAGACCCAGTACTTC	CASSLLSQETQYF
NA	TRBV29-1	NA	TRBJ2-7	TGCAGCGTTGAAGGAGGGCATTTCTACGAGCAGTACTTC	CSVEGGHFYEQYF
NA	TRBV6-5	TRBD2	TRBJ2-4	TGTGCCAGCAGAAGAGGAAGCGGGGGCGGAAGGGAGTACTTC	CASRRGSGGGREYF
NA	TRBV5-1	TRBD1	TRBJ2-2	TGCGCCAGCAGCTCCCAGGGGGCCCCGAACACCGGGGAGCTGTTTTTT	CASSSQGAPNTGELFF
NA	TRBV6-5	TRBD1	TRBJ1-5	TGTGCCAGCAGCCCCGACAGGGGGCAAAATCAGCCCCAGCATTTT	CASSPDRGQNQPQHF
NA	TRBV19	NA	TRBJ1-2	TGTGCCAGTAGTACAGTGGGGAGCATGGGCTACACCTTC	CASSTVGSMGYTF
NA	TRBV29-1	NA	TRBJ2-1	TGCAGCGTTGGACAGATCAATGAGCAGTTCTTC	CSVGQINEQFF
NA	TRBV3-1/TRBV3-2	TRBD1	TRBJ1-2	TGTGCCAGCAGCTTCGACAGGGGGAAGCGTCTAAGTGGCTACACCTTC	CASSFDRGKRLSGYTF
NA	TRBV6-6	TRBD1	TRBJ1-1	TGTGCCAGCAGTTACTCGGGGCAGGGGGCGAGGGCTGAAGCTTTCTTT	CASSYSGQGARAEAFF
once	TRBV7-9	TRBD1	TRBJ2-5	TGTGCCAGCAGGGCGGGACAGGGCGGATTGGGAGAGACCCAGTACTTC	CASRAGQGGLGETQYF
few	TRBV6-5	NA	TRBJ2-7	TGTGCCAGCAGTTTAGTTAAGGGTAGCGTAGACTACGAGCAGTACTTC	CASSLVKGSVDYEQYF
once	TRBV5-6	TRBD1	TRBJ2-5	TGTGCCAGCAGCCTATACAGGGGGCGTCAAGAGACCCAGTACTTC	CASSLYRGRQETQYF
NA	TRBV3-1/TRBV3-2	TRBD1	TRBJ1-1	TGTGCCAGCAGCCCCCAAGGACAGGGTAACACTGAAGCTTTCTTT	CASSPQGQGNTEAFF
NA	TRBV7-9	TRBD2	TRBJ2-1	TGTGCCAGCAGCTGGACTAGCGCCTACAATGAGCAGTTCTTC	CASSWTSAYNEQFF
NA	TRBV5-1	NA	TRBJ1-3	TGCGCCAGCAGCTTGGGATTGGGGCCCTCTGGAAACACCATATATTTT	CASSLGLGPSGNTIYF
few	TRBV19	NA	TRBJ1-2	TGTGCCAGTAGTCCCCGGACAGTCTATGGCTACACCTTC	CASSPRTVYGYTF
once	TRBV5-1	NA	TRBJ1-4	TGCGCCAGCAGCCTCCAGGGGCAAGAGAGGGAAAAACTGTTTTTT	CASSLQGQEREKLFF
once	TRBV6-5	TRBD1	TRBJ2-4	TGTGCCAGCAGTACTGGACAGGCCTCCATTCAGTACTTC	CASSTGQASIQYF
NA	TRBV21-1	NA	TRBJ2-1	TGTGCCAGCAGGCGAGGGGCGGGGGTGTTGGATGAGCAGTTCTTC	CASRRGAGVLDEQFF
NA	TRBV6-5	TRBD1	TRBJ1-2	TGTGCCAGCAGTCGGGACAGCCTACTTTATGGCTACACCTTC	CASSRDSLLYGYTF
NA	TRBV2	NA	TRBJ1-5	TGTGCCAGCAGTGAAGTGGGCAGCAATCAGCCCCAGCATTTT	CASSEVGSNQPQHF
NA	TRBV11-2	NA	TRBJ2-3	TGTGCCAGCAGCGCGGGACAGTACACAGATACGCAGTATTTT	CASSAGQYTDTQYF
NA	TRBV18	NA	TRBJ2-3	TGTGCCAGCTCACCACCGGAGGCCACAGATACGCAGTATTTT	CASSPPEATDTQYF
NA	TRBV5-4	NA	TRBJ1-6	TGTGCCAGCAGCTTGGAGCAGGGGTATAATTCACCCCTCCACTTT	CASSLEQGYNSPLHF
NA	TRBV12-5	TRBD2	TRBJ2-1	TGTGCTAGTGCCAAGACCCCAGCGGGGGCCTACAATGAGCAGTTCTTC	CASAKTPAGAYNEQFF
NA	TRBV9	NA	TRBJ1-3	TGTGCCAGCAGCCCCGCGGGGCTACATCGTGGAAACACCATATATTTT	CASSPAGLHRGNTIYF
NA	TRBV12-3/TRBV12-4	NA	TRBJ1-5	TGTGCCAGCAGTTTTAGGGGGCCCCAGCATTTT	CASSFRGPQHF